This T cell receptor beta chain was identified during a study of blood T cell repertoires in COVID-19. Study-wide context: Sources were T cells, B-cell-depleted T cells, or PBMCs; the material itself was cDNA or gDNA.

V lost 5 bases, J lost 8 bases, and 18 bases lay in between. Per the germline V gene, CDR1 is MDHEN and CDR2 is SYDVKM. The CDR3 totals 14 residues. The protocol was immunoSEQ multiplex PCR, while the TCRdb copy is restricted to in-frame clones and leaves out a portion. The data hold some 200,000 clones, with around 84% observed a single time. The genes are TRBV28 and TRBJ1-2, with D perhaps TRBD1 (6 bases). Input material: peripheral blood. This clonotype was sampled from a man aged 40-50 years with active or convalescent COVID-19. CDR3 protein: CASSPLDRKMGYTF. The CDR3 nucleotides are TGTGCCAGCAGTCCTCTCGACAGGAAGATGGGCTACACCTTC.